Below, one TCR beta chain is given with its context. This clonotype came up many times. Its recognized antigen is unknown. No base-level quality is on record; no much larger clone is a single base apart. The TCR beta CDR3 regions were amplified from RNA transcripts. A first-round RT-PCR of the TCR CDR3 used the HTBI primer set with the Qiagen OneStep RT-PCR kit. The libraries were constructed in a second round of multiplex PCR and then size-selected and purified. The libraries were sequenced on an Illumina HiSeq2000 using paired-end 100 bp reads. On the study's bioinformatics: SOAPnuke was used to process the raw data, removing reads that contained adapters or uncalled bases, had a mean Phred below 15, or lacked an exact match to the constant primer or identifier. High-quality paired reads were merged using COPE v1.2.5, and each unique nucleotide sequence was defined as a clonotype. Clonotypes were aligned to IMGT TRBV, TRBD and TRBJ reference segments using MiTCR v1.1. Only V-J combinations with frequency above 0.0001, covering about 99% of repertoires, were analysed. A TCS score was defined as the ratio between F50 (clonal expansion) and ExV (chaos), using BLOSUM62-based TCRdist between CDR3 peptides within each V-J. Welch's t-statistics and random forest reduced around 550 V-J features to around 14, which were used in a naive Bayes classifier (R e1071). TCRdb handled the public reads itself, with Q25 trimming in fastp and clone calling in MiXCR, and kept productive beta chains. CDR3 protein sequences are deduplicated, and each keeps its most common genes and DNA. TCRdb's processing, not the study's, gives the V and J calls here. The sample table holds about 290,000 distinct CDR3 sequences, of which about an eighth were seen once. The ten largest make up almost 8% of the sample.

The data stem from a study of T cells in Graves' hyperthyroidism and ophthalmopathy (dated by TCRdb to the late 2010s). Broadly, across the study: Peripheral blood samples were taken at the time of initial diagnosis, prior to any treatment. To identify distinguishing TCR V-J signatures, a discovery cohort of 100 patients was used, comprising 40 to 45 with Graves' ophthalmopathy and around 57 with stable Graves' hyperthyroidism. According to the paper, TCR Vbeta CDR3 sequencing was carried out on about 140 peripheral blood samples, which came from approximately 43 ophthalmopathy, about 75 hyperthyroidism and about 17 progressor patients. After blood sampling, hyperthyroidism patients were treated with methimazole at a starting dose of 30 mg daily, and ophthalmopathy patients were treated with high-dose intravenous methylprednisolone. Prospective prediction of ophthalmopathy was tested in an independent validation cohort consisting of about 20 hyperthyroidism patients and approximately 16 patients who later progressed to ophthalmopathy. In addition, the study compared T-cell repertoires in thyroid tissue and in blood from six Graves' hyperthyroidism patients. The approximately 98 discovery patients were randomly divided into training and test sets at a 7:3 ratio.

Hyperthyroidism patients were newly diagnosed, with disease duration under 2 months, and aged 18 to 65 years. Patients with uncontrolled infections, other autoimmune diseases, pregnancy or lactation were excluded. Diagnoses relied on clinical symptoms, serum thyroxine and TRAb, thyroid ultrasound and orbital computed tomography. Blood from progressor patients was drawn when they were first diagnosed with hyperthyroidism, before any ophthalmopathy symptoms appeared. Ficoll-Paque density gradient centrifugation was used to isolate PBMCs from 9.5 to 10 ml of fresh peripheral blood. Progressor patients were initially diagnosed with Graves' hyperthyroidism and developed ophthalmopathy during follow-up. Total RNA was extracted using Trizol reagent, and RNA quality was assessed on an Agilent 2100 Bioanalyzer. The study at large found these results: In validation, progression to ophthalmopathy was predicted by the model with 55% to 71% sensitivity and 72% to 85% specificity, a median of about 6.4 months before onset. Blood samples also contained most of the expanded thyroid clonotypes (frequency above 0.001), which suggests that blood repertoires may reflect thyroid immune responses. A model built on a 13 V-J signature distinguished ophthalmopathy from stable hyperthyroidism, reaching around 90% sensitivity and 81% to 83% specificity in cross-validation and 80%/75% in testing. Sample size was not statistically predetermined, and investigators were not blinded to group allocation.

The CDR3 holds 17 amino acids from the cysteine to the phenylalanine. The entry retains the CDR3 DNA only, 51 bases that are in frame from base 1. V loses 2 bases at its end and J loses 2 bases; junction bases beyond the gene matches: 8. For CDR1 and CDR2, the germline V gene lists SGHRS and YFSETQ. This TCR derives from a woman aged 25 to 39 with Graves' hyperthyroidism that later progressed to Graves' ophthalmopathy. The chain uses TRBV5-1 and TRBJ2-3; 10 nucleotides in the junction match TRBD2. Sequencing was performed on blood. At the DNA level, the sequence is TGCGCCAGCAGCTTTTACTCCGGGACTAGCGCCACAGATACGCAGTATTTT. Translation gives CASSFYSGTSATDTQYF.